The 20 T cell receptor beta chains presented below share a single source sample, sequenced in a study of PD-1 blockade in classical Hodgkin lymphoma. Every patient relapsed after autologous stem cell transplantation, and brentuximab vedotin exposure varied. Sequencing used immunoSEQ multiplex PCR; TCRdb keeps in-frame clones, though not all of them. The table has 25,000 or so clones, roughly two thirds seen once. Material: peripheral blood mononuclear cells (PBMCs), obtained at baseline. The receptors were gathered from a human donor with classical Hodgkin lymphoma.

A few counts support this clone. CDR3 DNA sequence: TGCAGCGTTGATGGGAACTCTGGGGCCAACGTCCTGACTTTC. Amino acid sequence: CSVDGNSGANVLTF. The V and J genes are TRBV29-1 and TRBJ2-6; D is unresolved. Trimming left V 3 bases short and J 0 bases short, with 6 bases between. CDR3 length: 14 residues. Germline CDR1 is SQVTM and CDR2 is ANQGSEA.

CDR3 region: CASSLSGELFF. DNA of the CDR3: TGTGCCAGCAGCTTATCCGGGGAGCTGTTTTTT. The V gene is TRBV7-8, the J gene TRBJ2-2, with D hard to call. The V end lost 2 bases, the J end lost 6 bases, and 1 base lay between the germline ends. CDR3 size: 11 residues. Germline V gene lookup returns CDR1 SGHVS and CDR2 FQNEAQ.

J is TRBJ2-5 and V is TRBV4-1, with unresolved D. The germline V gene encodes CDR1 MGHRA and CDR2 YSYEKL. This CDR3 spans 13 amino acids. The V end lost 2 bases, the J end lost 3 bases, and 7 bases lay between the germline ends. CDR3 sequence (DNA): TGCGCCAGCAGCCAATTCTGGGAAGAGACCCAGTACTTC. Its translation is CASSQFWEETQYF.

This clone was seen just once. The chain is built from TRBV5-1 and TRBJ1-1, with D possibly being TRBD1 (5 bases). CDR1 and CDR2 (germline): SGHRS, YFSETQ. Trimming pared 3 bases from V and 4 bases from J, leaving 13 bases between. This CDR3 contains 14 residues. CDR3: CASSSSGSGTEAFF. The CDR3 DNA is TGCGCCAGCAGCTCGTCAGGGAGTGGCACTGAAGCTTTCTTT.

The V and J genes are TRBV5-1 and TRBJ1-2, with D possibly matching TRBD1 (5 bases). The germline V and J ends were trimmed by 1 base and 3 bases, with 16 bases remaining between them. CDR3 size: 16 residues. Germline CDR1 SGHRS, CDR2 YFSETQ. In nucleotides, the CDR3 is TGCGCCAGCAGCTTGTTAAGCCTGCCGGGGGACTATGGCTACACCTTC. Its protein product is CASSLLSLPGDYGYTF. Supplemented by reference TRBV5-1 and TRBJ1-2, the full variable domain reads KAGVTQTPRYLIKTRGQQVTLSCSPISGHRSVSWYQQTPGQGLQFLFEYFSETQRNKGNFPGRFSGRQFSNSRSEMNVSTLELGDSALYLCASSLLSLPGDYGYTFGSGTRLTVV.

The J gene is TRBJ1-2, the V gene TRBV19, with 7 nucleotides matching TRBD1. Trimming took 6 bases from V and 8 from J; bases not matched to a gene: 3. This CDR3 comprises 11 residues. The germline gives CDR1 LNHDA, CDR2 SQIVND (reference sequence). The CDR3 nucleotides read TGTGCCAGTAGGACAGGGCAAGGCTACACCTTC. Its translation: CASRTGQGYTF.

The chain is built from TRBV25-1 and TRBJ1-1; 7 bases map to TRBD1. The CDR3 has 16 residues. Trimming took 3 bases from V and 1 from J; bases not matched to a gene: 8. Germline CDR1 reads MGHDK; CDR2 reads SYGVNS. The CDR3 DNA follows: TGTGCCAGCAGTGACTCGAGGGGGCTTTGGAACACTGAAGCTTTCTTT. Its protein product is CASSDSRGLWNTEAFF.

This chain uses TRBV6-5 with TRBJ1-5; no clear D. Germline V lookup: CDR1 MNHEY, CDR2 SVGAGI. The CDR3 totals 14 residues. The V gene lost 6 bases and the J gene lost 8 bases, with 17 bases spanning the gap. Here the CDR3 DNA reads TGTGCCAGCAGAAACAACGGGGTTGGTGAGCCCCAGCATTTT. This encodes CASRNNGVGEPQHF.

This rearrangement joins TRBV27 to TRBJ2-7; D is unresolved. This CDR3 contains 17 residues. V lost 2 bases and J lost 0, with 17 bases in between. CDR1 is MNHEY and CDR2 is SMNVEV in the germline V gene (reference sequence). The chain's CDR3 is CASSLRVGSLSSYEQYF. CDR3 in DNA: TGTGCCAGCAGTTTACGAGTGGGTAGTCTAAGCTCCTACGAGCAGTACTTC.

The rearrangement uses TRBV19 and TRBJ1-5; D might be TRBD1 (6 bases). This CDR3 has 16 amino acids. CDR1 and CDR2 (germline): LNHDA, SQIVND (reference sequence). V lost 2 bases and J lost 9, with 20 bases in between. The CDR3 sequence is CASSILGVSGGGPQHF. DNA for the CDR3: TGTGCCAGTAGTATATTAGGGGTCAGTGGAGGGGGGCCCCAGCATTTT.

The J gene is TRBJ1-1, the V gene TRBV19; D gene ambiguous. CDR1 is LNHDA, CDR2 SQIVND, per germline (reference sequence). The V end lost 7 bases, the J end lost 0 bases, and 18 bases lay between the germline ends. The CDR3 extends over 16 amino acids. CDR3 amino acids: CASTITHWGLNTEAFF. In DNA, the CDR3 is TGTGCCAGTACCATAACACATTGGGGATTGAACACTGAAGCTTTCTTT.

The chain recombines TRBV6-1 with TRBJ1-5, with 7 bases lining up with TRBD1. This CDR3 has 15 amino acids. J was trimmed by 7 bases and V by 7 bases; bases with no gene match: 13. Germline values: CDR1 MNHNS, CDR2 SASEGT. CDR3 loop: CASTSPGGSRQPQHF. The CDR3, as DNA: TGTGCCAGCACCTCCCCAGGGGGATCGCGCCAGCCCCAGCATTTT.

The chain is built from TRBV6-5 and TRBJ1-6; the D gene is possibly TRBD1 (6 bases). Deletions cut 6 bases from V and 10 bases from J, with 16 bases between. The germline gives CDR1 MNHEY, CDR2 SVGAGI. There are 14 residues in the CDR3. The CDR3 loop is CASRVRYGGSPLHF. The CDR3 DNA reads TGTGCCAGCAGGGTTCGTTACGGGGGCTCACCCCTCCACTTT.

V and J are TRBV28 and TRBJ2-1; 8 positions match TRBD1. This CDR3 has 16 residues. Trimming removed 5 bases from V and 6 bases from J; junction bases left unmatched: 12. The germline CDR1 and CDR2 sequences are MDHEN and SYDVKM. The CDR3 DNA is TGTGCCAGCAGTGACCGGGGGACAGGCCTTTTCAATGAGCAGTTCTTC. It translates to CASSDRGTGLFNEQFF.

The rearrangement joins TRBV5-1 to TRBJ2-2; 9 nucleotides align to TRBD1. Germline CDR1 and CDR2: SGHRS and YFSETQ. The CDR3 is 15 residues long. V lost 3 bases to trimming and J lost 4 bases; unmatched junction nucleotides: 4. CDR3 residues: CASSYRDRVTGELFF. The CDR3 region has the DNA TGCGCCAGCAGCTACCGGGACAGGGTCACCGGGGAGCTGTTTTTT.

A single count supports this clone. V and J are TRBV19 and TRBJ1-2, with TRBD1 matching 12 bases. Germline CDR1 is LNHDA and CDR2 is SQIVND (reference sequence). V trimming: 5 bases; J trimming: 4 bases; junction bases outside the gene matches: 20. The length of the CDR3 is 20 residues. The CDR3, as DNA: TGTGCCAGTAGTGCCACCTTTTACTGGGACAGGGGGCAAGGAAGCTATGGCTACACCTTC. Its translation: CASSATFYWDRGQGSYGYTF.

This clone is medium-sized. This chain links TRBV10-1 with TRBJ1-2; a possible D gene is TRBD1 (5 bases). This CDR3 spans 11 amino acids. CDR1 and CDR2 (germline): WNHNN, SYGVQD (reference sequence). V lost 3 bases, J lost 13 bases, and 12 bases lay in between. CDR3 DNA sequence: TGCGCCAGCAGTGAAGGGGCCTGGCTCACCTTC. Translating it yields CASSEGAWLTF.

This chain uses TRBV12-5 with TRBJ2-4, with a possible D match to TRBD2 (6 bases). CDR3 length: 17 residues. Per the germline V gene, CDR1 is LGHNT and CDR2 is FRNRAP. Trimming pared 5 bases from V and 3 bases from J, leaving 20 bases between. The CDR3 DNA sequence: TGTGCTAGTGGTCGTCCCGGGGGATGGTTCGTCAAAAACATTCAGTACTTC. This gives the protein CASGRPGGWFVKNIQYF.

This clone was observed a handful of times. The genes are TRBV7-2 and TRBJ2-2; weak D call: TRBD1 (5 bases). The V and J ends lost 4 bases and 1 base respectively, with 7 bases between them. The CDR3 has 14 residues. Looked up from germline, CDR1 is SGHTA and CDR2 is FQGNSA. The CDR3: CASSSDKNTGELFF. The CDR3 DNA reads TGTGCCAGCAGCTCGGACAAGAACACCGGGGAGCTGTTTTTT.

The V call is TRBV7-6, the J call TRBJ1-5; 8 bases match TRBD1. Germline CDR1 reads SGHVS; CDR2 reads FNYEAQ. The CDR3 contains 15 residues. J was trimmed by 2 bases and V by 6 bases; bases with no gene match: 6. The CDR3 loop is CASSSDRGGNQPQHF. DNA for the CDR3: TGTGCCAGCAGTTCCGACAGGGGCGGCAATCAGCCCCAGCATTTT.